This T cell receptor beta chain was sequenced for a study of cytomegalovirus exposure and HLA in healthy donors. On the study more broadly: Ancestry clustering placed 81% of roughly 410 genotyped donors in the Caucasian-associated cluster.

As regards this clone: Its target is unknown.

Every donor was a healthy person donating bone marrow. Broader study findings: By a later analysis, the bulk of CMV-associated TCR beta chains appeared HLA-restricted. The study found most TCR sequences rare, yet found some public TCRs in many donors.

Primers included in the PCR were 60 Vbeta and 13 Jbeta primers. TCRdb's table, derived via immunoSEQ multiplex PCR, lists solely in-frame clones and lacks some. This sample yields roughly 130,000 clones, of which 75% to 90% are seen a single time; around 2.5% belongs to the top ten. This receptor was obtained from a man aged 30 to 39 in good health and CMV-seronegative. The sequencing input was PBMCs.

The CDR3 loop is CASSAGAGSSYNEQFF. The CDR3 DNA is TGTGCCAGCAGCGCGGGAGCGGGTAGCTCCTACAATGAGCAGTTCTTC. The chain couples TRBV9 to TRBJ2-1; D is possibly TRBD2 (6 bases). In germline, CDR1 is SGDLS, CDR2 YYNGEE. Trimming took 3 bases from V and 0 from J, leaving 13 bases between them. This CDR3 comprises 16 residues.